The 9 T cell receptor beta chains given below trace back to one sample, sequenced in a study of beta chain features in type 1 diabetes. cDNA synthesis used the whole RNA isolate, giving expressed TCRB sequences. TCRdb keeps only in-frame clones here, not all; method: immunoSEQ multiplex PCR. Of almost 350,000 clones listed, about 18% are singletons. The specimen sequenced was naive CD4+ T cells from blood. These receptors were obtained from a woman in her late teens or twenties in good health.

This clone has just a few counts. The chain combines TRBV4-3 with TRBJ2-5; the D gene is possibly TRBD2 (6 bases). Deletions cut 0 bases from V and 2 bases from J, with 13 bases between. From germline, CDR1 is LGHNA and CDR2 YSLEER. This CDR3 has 16 residues. In DNA, the CDR3 is TGCGCCAGCAGCCAAGATGCGGGGAGCGCGCAAGAGACCCAGTACTTC. Protein product: CASSQDAGSAQETQYF.

This clone turned up a few times. The J gene is TRBJ2-7, the V gene TRBV7-9; 7 nucleotides agree with TRBD1. The CDR3 loop spans 15 amino acids. Germline V gene data show CDR1 as SEHNR and CDR2 as FQNEAQ (reference sequence). V shed 1 base and J 6 bases; nucleotides not matched to a gene: 9. CDR3 region: CASSLGTGSWGEQYF. As DNA, the CDR3 is TGTGCCAGCAGCTTAGGGACAGGCTCCTGGGGCGAGCAGTACTTC.

This clone was counted between two and nine times. The chain links TRBV5-1 to TRBJ2-5, with 7 bases that match TRBD2. The germline gives CDR1 SGHRS, CDR2 YFSETQ. This CDR3 contains 14 residues. The V and J ends lost 4 bases and 5 bases, in that order; junction bases with no gene match: 8. The CDR3 loop reads CASSLTRGGETQYF. CDR3 in DNA: TGCGCCAGCAGCCTCACTAGGGGAGGGGAGACCCAGTACTTC.

This clone has just a few counts. The chain carries TRBV2 and TRBJ2-5; no clear D. The CDR3 loop spans 12 amino acids. The V gene lost 2 bases and the J gene lost 3 bases, with 4 bases spanning the gap. Germline V gene sequence: CDR1 SNHLY, CDR2 FYNNEI. CDR3 DNA: TGTGCCAGCAGTGAACGAGAAGAGACCCAGTACTTC. This codes for CASSEREETQYF.

This clone was counted only a few times. The chain employs TRBV7-2 and TRBJ2-1, with D hard to call. The CDR3 runs to 14 residues. Germline CDR1 is SGHTA and CDR2 is FQGNSA. V dropped 3 bases and J dropped 7 bases, with 13 bases sitting between them. The CDR3 spells CASSFSTVLNEQFF. CDR3 coding DNA: TGTGCCAGCAGCTTTAGTACGGTATTGAATGAGCAGTTCTTC.

In this sample, this clone turned up a few times. The chain uses TRBV29-1 and TRBJ1-1; D is possibly TRBD1 (6 bases). The V and J ends lost 6 bases and 0 bases respectively, with 14 bases between them. Germline lookup yields CDR1 SQVTM and CDR2 ANQGSEA. The CDR3 is made up of 14 amino acids. This CDR3 reads CSVTDRFMNTEAFF. DNA of the CDR3: TGCAGCGTAACAGACAGGTTCATGAACACTGAAGCTTTCTTT.

This clone was observed a handful of times. J is TRBJ1-2 and V is TRBV30; possibly TRBD1 for D (6 bases). Trimming took off 2 bases at V and 5 bases at J, with 9 bases between the two ends. The CDR3 extends over 12 amino acids. Per the germline V gene, CDR1 is GTSNPN and CDR2 is SVGIG (reference sequence). The chain's CDR3 is CAWSRTEYGYTF. The DNA of the CDR3 is TGTGCCTGGAGTAGGACAGAATATGGCTACACCTTC.

The sample holds a few counts of this clone. This chain joins TRBV9 and TRBJ1-2; 9 positions match TRBD1. The junction had 9 bases not matched to a gene; V was cut back by 3 bases and J by 3 bases. CDR3 length: 16 amino acids. The germline gives CDR1 SGDLS, CDR2 YYNGEE. CDR3 sequence: CASSAHGTGSHYGYTF. DNA for the CDR3: TGTGCCAGCAGCGCACACGGGACAGGGTCTCACTATGGCTACACCTTC.

The V and J genes are TRBV30 and TRBJ2-5; 10 positions match TRBD2. Per germline, CDR1 GTSNPN and CDR2 SVGIG (reference sequence). This CDR3 comprises 13 residues. The V and J ends lost 4 bases and 6 bases, in that order; junction bases with no gene match: 5. The CDR3 DNA reads as TGTGCCTGGAAAGCTAGCGGGGGAAAGACCCAGTACTTC. Its protein product is CAWKASGGKTQYF.